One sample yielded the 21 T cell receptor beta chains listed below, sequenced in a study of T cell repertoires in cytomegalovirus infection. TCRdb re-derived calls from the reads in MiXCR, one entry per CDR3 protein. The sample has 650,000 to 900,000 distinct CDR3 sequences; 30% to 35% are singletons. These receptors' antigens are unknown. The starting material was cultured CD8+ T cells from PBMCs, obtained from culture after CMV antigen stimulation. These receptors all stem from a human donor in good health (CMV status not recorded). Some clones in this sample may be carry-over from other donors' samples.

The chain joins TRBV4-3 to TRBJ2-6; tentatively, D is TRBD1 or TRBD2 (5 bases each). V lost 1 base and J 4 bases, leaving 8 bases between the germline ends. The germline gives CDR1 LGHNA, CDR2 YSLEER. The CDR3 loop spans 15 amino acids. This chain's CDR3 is CASSQVGTGANVLTF. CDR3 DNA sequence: TGCGCCAGCAGCCAAGTGGGGACCGGGGCCAACGTCCTGACTTTC.

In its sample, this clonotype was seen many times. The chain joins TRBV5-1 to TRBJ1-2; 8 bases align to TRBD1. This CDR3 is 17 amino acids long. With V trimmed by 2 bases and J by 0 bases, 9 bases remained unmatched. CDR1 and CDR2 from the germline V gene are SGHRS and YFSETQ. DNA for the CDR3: TGCGCCAGCAGCTTTCGACAGGGGCCTACGGCTAACTATGGCTACACCTTC. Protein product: CASSFRQGPTANYGYTF.

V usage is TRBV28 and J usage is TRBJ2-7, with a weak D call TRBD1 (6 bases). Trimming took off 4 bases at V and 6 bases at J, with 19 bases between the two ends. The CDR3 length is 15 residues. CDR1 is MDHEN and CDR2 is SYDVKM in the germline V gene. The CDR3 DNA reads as TGTGCCAGCAGTTCCGACCAGGGGATTGGTCGCGAGCAGTACTTC. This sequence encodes CASSSDQGIGREQYF.

The CDR3 protein is CASMDSYGYTF. The CDR3 region has the DNA TGTGCCAGCATGGACAGTTATGGCTACACCTTC. The chain recombines TRBV6-1 with TRBJ1-2; tentative D call: TRBD1 (6 bases). The germline V and J ends were trimmed by 7 bases and 5 bases, with 8 bases remaining between them. The CDR3 extends over 11 amino acids. CDR1 is MNHNS and CDR2 is SASEGT in the germline V gene.

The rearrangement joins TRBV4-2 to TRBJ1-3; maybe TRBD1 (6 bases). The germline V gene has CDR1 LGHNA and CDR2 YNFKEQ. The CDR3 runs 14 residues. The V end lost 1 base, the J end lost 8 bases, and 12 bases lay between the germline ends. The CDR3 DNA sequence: TGTGCCAGCAGCCAAGGATTACAGGGAGACACCATATATTTT. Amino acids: CASSQGLQGDTIYF.

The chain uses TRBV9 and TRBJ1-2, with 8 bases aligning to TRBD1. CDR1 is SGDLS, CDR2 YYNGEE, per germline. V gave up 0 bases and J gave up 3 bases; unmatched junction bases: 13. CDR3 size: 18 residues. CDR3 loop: CASSVDIGQGGGHYGYTF. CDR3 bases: TGTGCCAGCAGCGTAGACATTGGACAGGGCGGAGGCCACTATGGCTACACCTTC. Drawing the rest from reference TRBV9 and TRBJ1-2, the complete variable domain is DSGVTQTPKHLITATGQRVTLRCSPRSGDLSVYWYQQSLDQGLQFLIQYYNGEERAKGNILERFSAQQFPDLHSELNLSSLELGDSALYFCASSVDIGQGGGHYGYTFGSGTRLTVV.

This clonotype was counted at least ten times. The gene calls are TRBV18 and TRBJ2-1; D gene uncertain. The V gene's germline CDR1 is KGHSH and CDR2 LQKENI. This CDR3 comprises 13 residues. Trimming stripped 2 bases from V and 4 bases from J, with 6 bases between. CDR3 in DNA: TGTGCCAGCTCACCAGAACGGTACAATGAGCAGTTCTTC. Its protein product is CASSPERYNEQFF.

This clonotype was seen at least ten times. The CDR3 here is CASSLTGTGELFF. The CDR3 nucleotides read TGTGCCAGCAGCTTAACAGGGACCGGGGAGCTGTTTTTT. The V call is TRBV12-3 or TRBV12-4, the J call TRBJ2-2, with TRBD1 as a possible D gene (6 bases). The length of the CDR3 is 13 residues. The V and J ends lost 6 bases and 5 bases respectively, with 10 bases between them.

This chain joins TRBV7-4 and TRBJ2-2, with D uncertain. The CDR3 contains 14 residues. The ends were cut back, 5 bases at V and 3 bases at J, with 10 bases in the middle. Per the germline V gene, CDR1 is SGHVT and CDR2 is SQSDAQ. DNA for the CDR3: TGTGCCAGCAGCCTACCGGGTCACACCGGGGAGCTGTTTTTT. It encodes CASSLPGHTGELFF.

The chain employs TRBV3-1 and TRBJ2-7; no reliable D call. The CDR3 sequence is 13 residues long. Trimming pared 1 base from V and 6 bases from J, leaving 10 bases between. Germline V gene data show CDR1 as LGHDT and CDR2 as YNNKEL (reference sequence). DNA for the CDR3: TGTGCCAGCAGCCAAGGGTCAATTCGCGAGCAGTACTTC. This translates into CASSQGSIREQYF.

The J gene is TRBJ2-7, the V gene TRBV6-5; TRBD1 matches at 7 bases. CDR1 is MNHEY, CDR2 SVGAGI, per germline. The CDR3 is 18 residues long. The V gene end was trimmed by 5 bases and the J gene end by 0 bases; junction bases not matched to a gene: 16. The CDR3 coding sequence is TGTGCCAGCAGTCTACGATCAAACCGGGGACAGAACTCCTACGAGCAGTACTTC. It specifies CASSLRSNRGQNSYEQYF.

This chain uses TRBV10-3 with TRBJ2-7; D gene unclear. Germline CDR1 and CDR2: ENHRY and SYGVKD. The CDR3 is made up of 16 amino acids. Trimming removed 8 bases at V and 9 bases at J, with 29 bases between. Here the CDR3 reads CAILISGRKGLVGQYV. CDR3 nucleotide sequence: TGTGCCATCCTAATAAGTGGTCGAAAGGGCCTGGTTGGGCAGTACGTC.

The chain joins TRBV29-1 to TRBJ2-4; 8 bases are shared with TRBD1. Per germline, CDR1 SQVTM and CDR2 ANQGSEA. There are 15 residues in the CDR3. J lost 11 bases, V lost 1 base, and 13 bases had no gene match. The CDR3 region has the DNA TGCAGCGTTGAAGGCACAGGGCGCAAGGGACAGGTTCAGTACTTC. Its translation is CSVEGTGRKGQVQYF.

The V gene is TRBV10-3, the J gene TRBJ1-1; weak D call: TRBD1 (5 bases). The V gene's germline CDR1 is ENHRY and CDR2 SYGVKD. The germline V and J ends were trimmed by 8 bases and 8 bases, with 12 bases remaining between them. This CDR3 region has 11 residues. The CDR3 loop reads CAIGGDGEAFF. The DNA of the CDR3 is TGTGCCATCGGTGGGGACGGCGAAGCTTTCTTT.

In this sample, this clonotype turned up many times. DNA for the CDR3: TGTGCCAGCAGCCCCCGAGCGGTTGAAGCTTTCTTT. This encodes CASSPRAVEAFF. The V call is TRBV7-2, the J call TRBJ1-1; D unresolved. This CDR3 is 12 amino acids long. Trimming removed 5 bases from V and 7 bases from J, with 11 bases in between. Germline CDR1 and CDR2: SGHTA and FQGNSA.

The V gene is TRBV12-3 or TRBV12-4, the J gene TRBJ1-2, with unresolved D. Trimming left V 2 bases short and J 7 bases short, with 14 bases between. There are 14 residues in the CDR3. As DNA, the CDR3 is TGTGCCAGCAGTTTATCATTGGGAAGGTTTGGCTACACCTTC. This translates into CASSLSLGRFGYTF.

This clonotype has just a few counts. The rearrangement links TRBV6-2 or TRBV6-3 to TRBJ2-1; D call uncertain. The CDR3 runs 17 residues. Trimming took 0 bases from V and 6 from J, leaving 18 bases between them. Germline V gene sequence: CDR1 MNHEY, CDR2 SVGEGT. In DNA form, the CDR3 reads TGTGCCAGCAGTTACTCGACTTTGACGCAATCGGCCAATGAGCAGTTCTTC. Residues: CASSYSTLTQSANEQFF.

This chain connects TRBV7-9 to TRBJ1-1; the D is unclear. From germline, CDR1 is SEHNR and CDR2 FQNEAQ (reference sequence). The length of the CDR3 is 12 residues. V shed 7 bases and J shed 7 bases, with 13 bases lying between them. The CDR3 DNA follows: TGTGCCAGCATCCCAGGCGGCGGTGAAGCTTTCTTT. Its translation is CASIPGGGEAFF.

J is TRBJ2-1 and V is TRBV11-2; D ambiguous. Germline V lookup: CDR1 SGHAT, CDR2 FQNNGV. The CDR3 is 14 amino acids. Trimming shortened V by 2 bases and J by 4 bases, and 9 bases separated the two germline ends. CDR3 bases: TGTGCCAGCAGCTTAATAGACGGGTACAATGAGCAGTTCTTC. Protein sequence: CASSLIDGYNEQFF. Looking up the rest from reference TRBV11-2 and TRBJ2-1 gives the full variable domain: EAGVAQSPRYKIIEKRQSVAFWCNPISGHATLYWYQQILGQGPKLLIQFQNNGVVDDSQLPKDRFSAERLKGVDSTLKIQPAKLEDSAVYLCASSLIDGYNEQFFGPGTRLTVL.

CDR3 nucleotides: TGTGCCAGCAGTGACGGGGGGATGAGTGGAAACACCATATATTTT. This gives the protein CASSDGGMSGNTIYF. The chain employs TRBV6-4 and TRBJ1-3, with D perhaps TRBD1 (5 bases). Trimming stripped 2 bases from V and 3 bases from J, with 11 bases between. Per germline, CDR1 MRHNA and CDR2 SNTAGT. The CDR3 sequence is 15 residues long.

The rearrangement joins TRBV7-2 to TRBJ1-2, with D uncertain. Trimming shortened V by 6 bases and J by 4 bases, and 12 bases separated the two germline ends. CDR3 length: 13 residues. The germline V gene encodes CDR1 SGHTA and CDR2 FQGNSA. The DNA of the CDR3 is TGTGCCAGCAGTCTAAATCCCCCCTATGGCTACACCTTC. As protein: CASSLNPPYGYTF.